This paragraph covers one T cell receptor beta chain sequence. Its matching antigen is unknown. CDR1 is SGHDN and CDR2 is FVKESK in the germline V gene. V gave up 11 bases and J gave up 6 bases; unmatched junction bases: 13. This CDR3 region has 13 residues. The data were taken from a study of siplizumab effects on memory and regulatory T cells. The repertoire was sequenced with immunoSEQ multiplex PCR; TCRdb's copy has only in-frame clones and lacks some. The sample has more than 45,000 clones, roughly 93% seen once; the top ten hold roughly 38%. Points from the study as a whole: Apparently key alloresponse contributors, naive T cells also seemed more diverse than memory cells. The drug siplizumab significantly decreased the alloreactive sequences that could be traced to unstimulated CD4+ memory cells. The authors mapped only a minor fraction of alloreactive clones to unstimulated subsets.

The clonotype comes from a human donor in good health. The rearrangement uses TRBV14 and TRBJ2-7; TRBD2 matches 7 bases. What was sequenced was CD8+ T cells sorted from blood. The CDR3 sequence is CARLARLAFEQYF. The CDR3 DNA reads TGTGCCCGTCTAGCCCGACTAGCATTCGAGCAGTACTTC.